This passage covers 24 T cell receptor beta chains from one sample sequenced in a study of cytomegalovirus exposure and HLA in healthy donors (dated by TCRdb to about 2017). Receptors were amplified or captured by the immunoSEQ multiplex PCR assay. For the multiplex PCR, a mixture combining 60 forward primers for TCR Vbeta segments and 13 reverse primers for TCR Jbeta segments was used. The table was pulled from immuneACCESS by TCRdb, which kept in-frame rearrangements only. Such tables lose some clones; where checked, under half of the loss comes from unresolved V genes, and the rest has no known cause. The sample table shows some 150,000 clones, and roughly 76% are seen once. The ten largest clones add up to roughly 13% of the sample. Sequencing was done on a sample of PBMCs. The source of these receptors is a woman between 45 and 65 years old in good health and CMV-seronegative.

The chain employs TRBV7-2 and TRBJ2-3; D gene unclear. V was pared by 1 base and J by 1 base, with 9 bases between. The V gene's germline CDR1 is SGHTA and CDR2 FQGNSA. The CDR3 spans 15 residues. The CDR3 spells CASSLVSPGTDTQYF. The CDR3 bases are TGTGCCAGCAGCTTAGTCTCCCCCGGCACAGATACGCAGTATTTT.

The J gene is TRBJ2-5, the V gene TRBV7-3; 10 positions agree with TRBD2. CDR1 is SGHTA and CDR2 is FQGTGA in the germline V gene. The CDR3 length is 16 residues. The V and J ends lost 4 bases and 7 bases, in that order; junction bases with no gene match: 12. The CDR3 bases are TGTGCCAGCAGCTCTCCGAGCGGGGGGGGTTTAAGGACCCAGTACTTC. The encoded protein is CASSSPSGGGLRTQYF.

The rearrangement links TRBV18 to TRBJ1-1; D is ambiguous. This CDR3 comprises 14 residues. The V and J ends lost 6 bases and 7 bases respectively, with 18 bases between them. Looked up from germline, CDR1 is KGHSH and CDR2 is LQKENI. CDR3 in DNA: TGTGCCAGCTCGGAAAGAGGGCTGGGAGTTGAAGCTTTCTTT. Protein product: CASSERGLGVEAFF.

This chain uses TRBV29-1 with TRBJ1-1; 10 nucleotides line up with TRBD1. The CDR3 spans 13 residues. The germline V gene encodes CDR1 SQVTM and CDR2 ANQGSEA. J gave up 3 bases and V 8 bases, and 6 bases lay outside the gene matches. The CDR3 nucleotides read TGCAGCACTCCCGGGACAGGGGACACTGAAGCTTTCTTT. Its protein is CSTPGTGDTEAFF.

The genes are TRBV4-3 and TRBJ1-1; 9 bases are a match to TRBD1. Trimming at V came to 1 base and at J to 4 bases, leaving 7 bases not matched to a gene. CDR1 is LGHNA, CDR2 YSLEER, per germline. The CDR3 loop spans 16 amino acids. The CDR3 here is CASSQVTGGWGTEAFF. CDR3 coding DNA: TGCGCCAGCAGCCAAGTAACAGGGGGCTGGGGCACTGAAGCTTTCTTT.

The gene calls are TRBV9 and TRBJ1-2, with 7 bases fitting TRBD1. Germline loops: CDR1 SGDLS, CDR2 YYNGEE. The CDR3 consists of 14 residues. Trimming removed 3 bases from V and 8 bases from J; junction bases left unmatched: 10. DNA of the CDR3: TGTGCCAGCAGCGAGGGGGACAGCGAGGGCGGCTACACCTTC. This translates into CASSEGDSEGGYTF.

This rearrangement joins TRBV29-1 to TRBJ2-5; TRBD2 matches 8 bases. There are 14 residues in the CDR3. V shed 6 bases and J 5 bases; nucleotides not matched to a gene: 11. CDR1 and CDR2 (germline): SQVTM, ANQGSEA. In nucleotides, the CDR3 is TGCAGCGTCAAAGGACTAGCTTTTACTGAGACCCAGTACTTC. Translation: CSVKGLAFTETQYF.

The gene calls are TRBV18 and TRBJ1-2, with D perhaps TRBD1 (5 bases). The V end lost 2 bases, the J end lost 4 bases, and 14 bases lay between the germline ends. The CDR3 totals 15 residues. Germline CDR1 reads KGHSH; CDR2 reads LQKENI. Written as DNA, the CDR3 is TGTGCCAGCTCACCAGACGTTCAGGGTTTCTATGGCTACACCTTC. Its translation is CASSPDVQGFYGYTF.

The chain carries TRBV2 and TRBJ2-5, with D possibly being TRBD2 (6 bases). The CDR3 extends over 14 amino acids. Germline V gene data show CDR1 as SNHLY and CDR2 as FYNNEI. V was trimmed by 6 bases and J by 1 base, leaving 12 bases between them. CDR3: CASRVDYTQETQYF. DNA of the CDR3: TGTGCCAGCAGGGTGGACTACACCCAAGAGACCCAGTACTTC.

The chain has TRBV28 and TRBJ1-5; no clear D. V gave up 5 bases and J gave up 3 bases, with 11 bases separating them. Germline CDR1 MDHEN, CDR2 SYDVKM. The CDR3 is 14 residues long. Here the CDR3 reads CASSPYTYNQPQHF. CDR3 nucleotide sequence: TGTGCCAGCAGTCCCTATACCTACAATCAGCCCCAGCATTTT.

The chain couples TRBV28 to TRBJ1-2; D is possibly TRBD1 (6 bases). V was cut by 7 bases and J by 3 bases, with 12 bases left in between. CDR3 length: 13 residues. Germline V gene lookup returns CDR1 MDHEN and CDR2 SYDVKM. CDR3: CASNSPGDYGYTF. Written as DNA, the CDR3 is TGTGCCAGCAATAGTCCAGGGGACTATGGCTACACCTTC.

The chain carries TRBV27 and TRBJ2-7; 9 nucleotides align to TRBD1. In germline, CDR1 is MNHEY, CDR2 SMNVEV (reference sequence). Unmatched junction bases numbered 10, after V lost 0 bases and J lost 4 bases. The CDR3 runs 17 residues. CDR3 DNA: TGTGCCAGCAGTTTATCGAGCCTGGGACAGGGTGCGTACGAGCAGTACTTC. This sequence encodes CASSLSSLGQGAYEQYF.

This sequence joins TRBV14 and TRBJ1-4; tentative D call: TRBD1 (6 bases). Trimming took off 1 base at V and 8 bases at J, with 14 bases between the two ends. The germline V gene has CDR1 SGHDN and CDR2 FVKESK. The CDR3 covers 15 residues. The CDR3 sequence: CASSQGTGLGEKLFF. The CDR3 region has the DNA TGTGCCAGCAGCCAAGGAACAGGGCTTGGAGAAAAACTGTTTTTT.

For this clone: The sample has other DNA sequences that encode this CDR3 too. CDR3 loop: CASSGGGNTEAFF. CDR3 coding DNA: TGCGCCAGCAGCGGGGGAGGGAACACTGAAGCTTTCTTT. The chain employs TRBV5-1 and TRBJ1-1; a weak D match, TRBD1 (5 bases). CDR3 length: 13 residues. CDR1 and CDR2 from the germline V gene are SGHRS and YFSETQ. Trimming took off 4 bases at V and 1 base at J, with 8 bases between the two ends. Combining the CDR3 with reference TRBV5-1 and TRBJ1-1 gives the whole variable domain KAGVTQTPRYLIKTRGQQVTLSCSPISGHRSVSWYQQTPGQGLQFLFEYFSETQRNKGNFPGRFSGRQFSNSRSEMNVSTLELGDSALYLCASSGGGNTEAFFGQGTRLTVV.

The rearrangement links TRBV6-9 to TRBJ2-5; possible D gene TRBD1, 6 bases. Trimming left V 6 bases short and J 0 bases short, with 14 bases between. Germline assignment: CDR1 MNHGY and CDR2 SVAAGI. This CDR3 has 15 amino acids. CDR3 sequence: CASRSQGLHQETQYF. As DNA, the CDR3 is TGTGCCAGCAGGTCGCAGGGGCTGCACCAAGAGACCCAGTACTTC.

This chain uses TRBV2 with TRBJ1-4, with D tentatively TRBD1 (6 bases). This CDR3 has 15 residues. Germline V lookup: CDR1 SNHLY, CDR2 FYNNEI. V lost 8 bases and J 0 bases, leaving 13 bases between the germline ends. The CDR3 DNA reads TGTGCCAGCGAGGACAGCTATGCAACTAATGAAAAACTGTTTTTT. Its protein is CASEDSYATNEKLFF.

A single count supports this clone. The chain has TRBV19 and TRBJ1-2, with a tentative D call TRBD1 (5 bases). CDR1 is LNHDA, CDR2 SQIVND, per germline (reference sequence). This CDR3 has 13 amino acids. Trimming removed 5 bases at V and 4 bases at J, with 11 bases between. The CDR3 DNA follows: TGTGCCAGTAGTGACTGGACAAGCTATGGCTACACCTTC. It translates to CASSDWTSYGYTF.

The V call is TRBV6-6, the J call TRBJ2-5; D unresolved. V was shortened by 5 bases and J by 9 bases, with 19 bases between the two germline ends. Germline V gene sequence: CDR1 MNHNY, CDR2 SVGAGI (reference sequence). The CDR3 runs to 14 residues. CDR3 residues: CASSDPPGPWAQYF. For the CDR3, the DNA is TGTGCCAGCAGTGACCCTCCGGGTCCCTGGGCCCAGTACTTC.

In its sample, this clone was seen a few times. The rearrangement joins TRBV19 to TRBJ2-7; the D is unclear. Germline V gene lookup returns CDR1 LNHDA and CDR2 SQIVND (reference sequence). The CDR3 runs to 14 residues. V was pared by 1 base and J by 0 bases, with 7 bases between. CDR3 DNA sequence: TGTGCCAGTAGTATAGCCAGAAGCTCCTACGAGCAGTACTTC. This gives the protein CASSIARSSYEQYF.

The CDR3 loop reads CASSVEGGKRANVLTF. CDR3 nucleotides: TGTGCCAGCAGCGTAGAAGGGGGAAAGAGGGCCAACGTCCTGACTTTC. The rearrangement uses TRBV9 and TRBJ2-6, with a weak D call TRBD1 (6 bases). Trimming left V 0 bases short and J 5 bases short, with 12 bases between. The V gene's germline CDR1 is SGDLS and CDR2 YYNGEE. There are 16 residues in the CDR3. The full variable domain, completed using reference TRBV9 and TRBJ2-6, is DSGVTQTPKHLITATGQRVTLRCSPRSGDLSVYWYQQSLDQGLQFLIQYYNGEERAKGNILERFSAQQFPDLHSELNLSSLELGDSALYFCASSVEGGKRANVLTFGAGSRLTVL.

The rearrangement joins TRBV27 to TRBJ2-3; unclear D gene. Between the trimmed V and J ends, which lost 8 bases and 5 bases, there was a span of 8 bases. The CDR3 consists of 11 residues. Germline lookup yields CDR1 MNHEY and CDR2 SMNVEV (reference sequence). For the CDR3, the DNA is TGTGCCAGCGGTATCGGAGATACGCAGTATTTT. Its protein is CASGIGDTQYF.

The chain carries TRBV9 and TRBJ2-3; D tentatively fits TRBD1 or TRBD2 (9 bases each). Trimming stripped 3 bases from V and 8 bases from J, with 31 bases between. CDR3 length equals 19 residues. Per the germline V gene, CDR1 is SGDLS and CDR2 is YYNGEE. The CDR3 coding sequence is TGTGCCAGCAGCGCACAGGGGGCCTTTAGCGGGAGCGAATCTGGTACGCAGTATTTT. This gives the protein CASSAQGAFSGSESGTQYF.

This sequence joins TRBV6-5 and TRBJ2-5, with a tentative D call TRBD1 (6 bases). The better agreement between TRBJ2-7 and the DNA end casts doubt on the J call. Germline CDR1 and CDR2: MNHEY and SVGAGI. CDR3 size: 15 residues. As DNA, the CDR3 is TGTGCCAGCAGTGTGACAGGTTTCCTCGGGAACGAGCAGTACTTC. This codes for CASSVTGFLGNEQYF.

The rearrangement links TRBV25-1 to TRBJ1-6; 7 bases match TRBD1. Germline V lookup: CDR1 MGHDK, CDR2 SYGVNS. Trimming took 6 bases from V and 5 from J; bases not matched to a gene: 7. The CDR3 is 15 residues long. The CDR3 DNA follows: TGTGCCAGCAGCCCCCGGACAGGAAATAATTCACCCCTCCACTTT. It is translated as CASSPRTGNNSPLHF.